These T cell receptor beta chains were read from a single sample in a study of T cell responses to AZD1222 COVID-19 vaccine. Profiling relied on immunoSEQ multiplex PCR, and the TCRdb table lists in-frame clones only, not all of them. The table records 15,000 to 17,000 clones, less than 90% of them present only once. Source: peripheral blood, taken 28 days after the second AZD1222 dose. The receptors derive from an adult who received the AZD1222 COVID-19 vaccine. CDR3s include the opening cysteine and the closing phenylalanine or tryptophan. A D gene is named only where the DNA matches it firmly. A row's size may be missing; if present it is once, few, many or a size class.

v_gene: TRBV25-1; abundance: .; j_gene: TRBJ1-1; d_gene: .; CDR3aa: CASSESSRVSGAFF; CDR3nt: TGTGCCAGCAGTGAATCTTCCAGGGTGAGTGGAGCTTTCTTT
v_gene: TRBV28; abundance: .; j_gene: TRBJ2-7; d_gene: .; CDR3aa: CASSLRDTIKVHEQYF; CDR3nt: TGTGCCAGCAGTCTTAGGGACACCATAAAGGTCCACGAGCAGTACTTC
v_gene: TRBV5-1; abundance: .; j_gene: TRBJ2-1; d_gene: TRBD1; CDR3aa: CASSLDRGDVNEQFF; CDR3nt: TGCGCCAGCAGCTTGGACAGGGGAGATGTCAATGAGCAGTTCTTC
v_gene: TRBV21-1; abundance: .; j_gene: TRBJ1-1; d_gene: .; CDR3aa: CASILQGAPGAFF; CDR3nt: TGTGCCAGCATTTTACAAGGGGCTCCTGGGGCTTTCTTT
v_gene: TRBV9; abundance: .; j_gene: TRBJ2-1; d_gene: .; CDR3aa: CASSVDPGTNNEQFF; CDR3nt: TGTGCCAGCAGCGTAGATCCCGGAACAAACAATGAGCAGTTCTTC
v_gene: TRBV5-1; abundance: .; j_gene: TRBJ1-5; d_gene: .; CDR3aa: CASSPGASPDGNQPQHF; CDR3nt: TGCGCCAGCAGCCCTGGGGCGAGCCCCGACGGCAATCAGCCCCAGCATTTT
v_gene: TRBV11-3; abundance: .; j_gene: TRBJ1-2; d_gene: TRBD1; CDR3aa: CASSFSRGEKGASRYGYTF; CDR3nt: TGTGCCAGCAGCTTCTCCCGGGGGGAAAAGGGGGCCAGTCGTTATGGCTACACCTTC
v_gene: TRBV5-4; abundance: .; j_gene: TRBJ2-7; d_gene: TRBD2; CDR3aa: CASSLVGLAGDEQYF; CDR3nt: TGTGCCAGCAGCTTGGTGGGACTAGCGGGGGACGAGCAGTACTTC
v_gene: TRBV29-1; abundance: once; j_gene: TRBJ1-1; d_gene: .; CDR3aa: CSVLPLGPSGEAFF; CDR3nt: TGCAGCGTTCTCCCCCTAGGCCCCAGCGGTGAAGCTTTCTTT
v_gene: TRBV28; abundance: .; j_gene: TRBJ2-7; d_gene: .; CDR3aa: CASSSQGGKSYEQYF; CDR3nt: TGTGCCAGCAGTTCCCAGGGGGGGAAGTCCTACGAGCAGTACTTC
v_gene: TRBV10-1; abundance: .; j_gene: TRBJ2-3; d_gene: .; CDR3aa: CASGDGTPSTDTQYF; CDR3nt: TGCGCCAGCGGGGACGGGACCCCGAGCACAGATACGCAGTATTTT
v_gene: TRBV29-1; abundance: .; j_gene: TRBJ2-2; d_gene: .; CDR3aa: CSVEEWTNTGELFF; CDR3nt: TGCAGCGTTGAGGAGTGGACGAACACCGGGGAGCTGTTTTTT
v_gene: TRBV7-9; abundance: .; j_gene: TRBJ2-7; d_gene: .; CDR3aa: CASSRDSGYEQYF; CDR3nt: TGTGCCAGCAGTCGGGATTCGGGCTACGAGCAGTACTTC
v_gene: TRBV7-9; abundance: .; j_gene: TRBJ1-2; d_gene: TRBD1; CDR3aa: CASSKPTGIFGYTF; CDR3nt: TGTGCCAGCAGCAAGCCGACAGGGATTTTTGGCTACACCTTC
v_gene: TRBV19; abundance: .; j_gene: TRBJ1-6; d_gene: .; CDR3aa: CASHFSSYNSPLHF; CDR3nt: TGTGCCAGTCATTTCAGCTCCTATAATTCACCCCTCCACTTT
v_gene: TRBV5-4; abundance: .; j_gene: TRBJ2-1; d_gene: TRBD1; CDR3aa: CASSQDRGAYNEQFF; CDR3nt: TGTGCCAGCAGCCAGGACAGGGGAGCCTACAATGAGCAGTTCTTC